This TCR beta chain was recorded in a study of T cell responses to AZD1222 COVID-19 vaccine. Findings of the study overall: Spike-specific TCRs gained breadth and depth after people received two AZD1222 doses. The sample set comprised mostly white British donors with more females, and clonal diversity was possibly underestimated.

A note on this clone: What it recognizes is unknown.

The V gene's germline CDR1 is LGHNT and CDR2 FRNRAP. The CDR3 has 15 residues. V trimming: 5 bases; J trimming: 4 bases; junction bases outside the gene matches: 7. Assay used: immunoSEQ multiplex PCR; TCRdb lists only in-frame clones, some missing. The sample holds 100,000 to 150,000 clones, around 86% seen once. Here the sequenced sample was peripheral blood, taken on day 0 of AZD1222 vaccination. The origin of this receptor is an adult in good health. The gene calls are TRBV12-5 and TRBJ2-5; 10 bases match TRBD1. CDR3 loop: CASGPGQGVAETQYF. DNA of the CDR3: TGTGCTAGTGGTCCAGGACAGGGGGTAGCAGAGACCCAGTACTTC.